This T cell receptor (beta chain) was sequenced during a study of blood T cell repertoires in COVID-19. In the authors' methods: Reference gene primers were amplified, and this amplification served to estimate nucleated cell counts. Profiled with immunoSEQ multiplex PCR; TCRdb holds only in-frame clones, not every one. Clone size and V and J calls were adopted from that table, with D and trimming inferred from the DNA. The sample carries around 290,000 clones, approximately 88% recorded once. V gave up 4 bases and J gave up 1 base; unmatched junction bases: 11. The CDR3 runs to 19 residues. Per the germline V gene, CDR1 is PRHDT and CDR2 is FYEKMQ (reference sequence). The participants were between about 18 and 90 years old and came from about two dozen US areas.

The receptor's source is a woman between 35 and 50 years old who had recovered from COVID-19. This chain joins TRBV13 and TRBJ2-3; 13 bases fit TRBD2. The sequenced sample consisted of PBMCs or T cells enriched from blood (not recorded which). CDR3 nucleotides: TGTGCCAGCAGCTACCAACTAGCGGGAGGGTCTGCTGGCACAGATACGCAGTATTTT. As protein: CASSYQLAGGSAGTDTQYF.